One and the same sample provided the 5 T cell receptor beta chains below, sequenced in a study of Ad26.COV2.S vaccination and SARS-CoV-2 variants. Measured with immunoSEQ multiplex PCR; TCRdb has only the in-frame clones, and not every one. The sample holds about 480,000 clones; 70% to 90% are singletons and the top ten take over 10%. Treatment noted: about 20 received Ad26.COV2.S at low or high dose, single or two shots; about 5 received placebo; per-sample allocation not given. Specimens were obtained on day 63 following the first vaccine or placebo injection. Material: peripheral blood, obtained in a trial of Ad26.COV2.S vaccine versus placebo. Source of these receptors: a person between 18 and 59 years old who received the Ad26.COV2.S COVID-19 vaccine or a placebo.

This clone showed up just once. This chain joins TRBV24-1 and TRBJ1-2; 9 bases match TRBD1. V gave up 4 bases and J gave up 8 bases; unmatched junction bases: 13. CDR1 is KGHDR and CDR2 is SFDVKD in the germline V gene. This CDR3 has 16 residues. Written as DNA, the CDR3 is TGTGCCACCAGTGAAGCCGGGACAGGGCTTTTCCGGGGCTACACCTTC. It codes for CATSEAGTGLFRGYTF.

This chain joins TRBV11-2 and TRBJ2-6, with TRBD1 matching 8 bases. The CDR3 runs to 16 residues. With V trimmed by 3 bases and J by 4 bases, 5 bases remained unmatched. In germline, CDR1 is SGHAT, CDR2 FQNNGV. The chain's CDR3 is CASSLTGAVGANVLTF. Written as DNA, the CDR3 is TGTGCCAGCAGCTTGACAGGGGCTGTCGGGGCCAACGTCCTGACTTTC.

This rearrangement joins TRBV6-6 to TRBJ1-5, with TRBD1 as a possible D gene (6 bases). This CDR3 has 16 amino acids. Looked up from germline, CDR1 is MNHNY and CDR2 is SVGAGI (reference sequence). The ends were cut back, 2 bases at V and 3 bases at J, with 14 bases in the middle. CDR3 sequence reads: CASSYTGMVFNQPQHF. The CDR3 DNA reads as TGTGCCAGCAGTTACACAGGGATGGTTTTCAATCAGCCCCAGCATTTT.

This chain links TRBV29-1 with TRBJ2-5; tentatively, D is TRBD1 or TRBD2 (5 bases each). Trimming cost V 7 bases and J 5 bases, with 8 bases left between them. Germline V gene data show CDR1 as SQVTM and CDR2 as ANQGSEA. This CDR3 comprises 10 residues. The CDR3 DNA is TGCAGCGGAGGGGCGGAGACCCAGTACTTC. This encodes CSGGAETQYF.

The gene calls are TRBV5-1 and TRBJ1-1; 7 nucleotides align to TRBD1. V gave up 4 bases and J gave up 1 base; unmatched junction bases: 4. The CDR3 extends over 14 amino acids. Germline assignment: CDR1 SGHRS and CDR2 YFSETQ. The CDR3 coding sequence is TGCGCCAGCAGCACTGGGACAGCGAACACTGAAGCTTTCTTT. Protein: CASSTGTANTEAFF.